Each of the 31 T cell receptor beta chains below was sequenced from the same sample in a study of T cell repertoires in cytomegalovirus infection. MiXCR was run by TCRdb on the reads, yielding one entry per CDR3 protein. The table lists some 240,000 distinct CDR3 sequences, over 15% of them singletons. Sequenced sample: CD8+ T cells from PBMCs. The receptors shown here come from a human donor in good health (CMV status not recorded). Some clones in this sample may be carry-over from other donors' samples.

This clonotype came up once. The chain joins TRBV7-9 to TRBJ1-2; D ambiguous. V lost 6 bases, J lost 4 bases, and 9 bases lay in between. The germline gives CDR1 SEHNR, CDR2 FQNEAQ (reference sequence). The CDR3 covers 12 residues. The CDR3 DNA is TGTGCCAGCAGTACGGGCGTCTATGGCTACACCTTC. Translated, it gives CASSTGVYGYTF.

This clonotype was picked up a small number of times. The chain carries TRBV7-9 and TRBJ2-5; 10 bases agree with TRBD2. The CDR3 has 15 residues. CDR1 SEHNR and CDR2 FQNEAQ come from the germline V gene (reference sequence). V lost 4 bases and J lost 2; bases outside the gene matches: 4. The DNA for the CDR3 is TGTGCCAGCAGCTCTAGCGGGGGAATTCAAGAGACCCAGTACTTC. Its translation is CASSSSGGIQETQYF.

The chain is built from TRBV28 and TRBJ1-5, with D unclear. V lost 9 bases to trimming and J lost 4 bases, with 16 bases between them. The CDR3 contains 14 residues. From germline, CDR1 is MDHEN and CDR2 SYDVKM. CDR3 bases: TGTGCCAGACCTCGTGGGAGCAGGAATCAGCCCCAGCATTTT. Residues: CARPRGSRNQPQHF. The full variable domain, rest sourced from reference TRBV28 and TRBJ1-5, is DVKVTQSSRYLVKRTGEKVFLECVQDMDHENMFWYRQDPGLGLRLIYFSYDVKMKEKGDIPEGYSVSREKKERFSLILESASTNQTSMYLCARPRGSRNQPQHFGDGTRLSIL.

This sequence joins TRBV29-1 and TRBJ1-1; no clear D gene. V shed 6 bases and J shed 6 bases, with 11 bases lying between them. This CDR3 is 11 amino acids long. Looked up from germline, CDR1 is SQVTM and CDR2 is ANQGSEA. The CDR3 sequence is CSVLDGPEAFF. The CDR3 DNA sequence: TGCAGCGTCCTGGACGGGCCTGAAGCTTTCTTT.

In this sample, this clonotype turned up many times. The chain uses TRBV11-2 and TRBJ1-1; D is uncertain. CDR1 and CDR2 from the germline V gene are SGHAT and FQNNGV. V was pared by 5 bases and J by 0 bases, with 13 bases between. The CDR3 totals 15 residues. The CDR3 reads CASSPQDGMNTEAFF. The CDR3 region has the DNA TGTGCCAGCAGCCCACAAGACGGGATGAACACTGAAGCTTTCTTT.

This clonotype has only a few counts. The V call is TRBV15, the J call TRBJ2-7, with a tentative D call TRBD2 (6 bases). Per germline, CDR1 LNHNV and CDR2 YYDKDF (reference sequence). V was shortened by 4 bases and J by 2 bases, with 12 bases between the two germline ends. CDR3 length equals 14 residues. CDR3 residues: CATSKGGAPYEQYF. The CDR3 region has the DNA TGTGCCACCAGCAAGGGCGGGGCGCCCTACGAGCAGTACTTC.

This clonotype has more than one count but fewer than ten. The chain is built from TRBV9 and TRBJ1-1; TRBD1 matches at 7 bases. The CDR3 spans 13 residues. Trimming took 2 bases from V and 7 from J; bases not matched to a gene: 5. Germline V lookup: CDR1 SGDLS, CDR2 YYNGEE. The CDR3 sequence: CASSVTGTDEAFF. The DNA for the CDR3 is TGTGCCAGCAGCGTGACAGGGACGGATGAAGCTTTCTTT.

The chain recombines TRBV3-1 with TRBJ2-7; D unresolved. The CDR3 contains 15 residues. Germline CDR1 and CDR2: LGHDT and YNNKEL (reference sequence). V was clipped by 3 bases and J by 0 bases, with 12 bases between them. The CDR3 region has the DNA TGTGCCAGCAGCCAGTTTCCAGTCAGCTCCTACGAGCAGTACTTC. It translates to CASSQFPVSSYEQYF.

This clonotype was seen repeatedly, ten times or more. The chain combines TRBV7-2 with TRBJ1-6, with D maybe TRBD1 (6 bases). Trimming pared 0 bases from V and 4 bases from J, leaving 13 bases between. Germline V gene data show CDR1 as SGHTA and CDR2 as FQGNSA. The CDR3 has 17 amino acids. CDR3 in DNA: TGTGCCAGCAGCTTAGCGAGGGGAGGGGGGTATAATTCACCCCTCCACTTT. Protein product: CASSLARGGGYNSPLHF.

This clonotype was counted a few times. The chain couples TRBV27 to TRBJ1-1; 7 bases map to TRBD1. The ends lost 6 bases at V and 4 bases at J; junction bases unmatched: 17. Germline values: CDR1 MNHEY, CDR2 SMNVEV (reference sequence). This CDR3 has 17 amino acids. This CDR3 reads CASSPRQGKFGGTEAFF. Written as DNA, the CDR3 is TGTGCCAGCAGCCCAAGACAGGGTAAATTCGGAGGCACTGAAGCTTTCTTT.

At least ten counts were recorded for this clonotype. The chain uses TRBV5-6 and TRBJ2-5; D may correspond to TRBD1 or TRBD2 (5 bases each). Trimming removed 4 bases from V and 5 bases from J, with 15 bases in between. CDR3 length: 14 residues. The germline V gene has CDR1 SGHDT and CDR2 YYEEEE. In DNA, the CDR3 is TGTGCCAGCAGCCCCACAGGCTGGGAGGAGACCCAGTACTTC. Translated, it gives CASSPTGWEETQYF.

The chain carries TRBV4-2 and TRBJ1-5; a possible D gene is TRBD1 (5 bases). The germline CDR1 and CDR2 sequences are LGHNA and YNFKEQ. The germline V and J ends were trimmed by 1 base and 1 base, with 8 bases remaining between them. The CDR3 sequence is 15 residues long. The CDR3 coding sequence is TGTGCCAGCAGCCAAGCAGGGAACAGCAATCAGCCCCAGCATTTT. Amino acid sequence: CASSQAGNSNQPQHF.

The sample holds a few counts of this clonotype. The gene calls are TRBV19 and TRBJ1-5; D call uncertain. Trimming left V 1 base short and J 12 bases short, with 7 bases between. The CDR3 covers 11 residues. CDR1 is LNHDA, CDR2 SQIVND, per germline (reference sequence). CDR3 nucleotide sequence: TGTGCCAGTAGTATAGCCGGACTCCAGCATTTT. Encoded protein: CASSIAGLQHF.

The chain carries TRBV6-2 or TRBV6-3 and TRBJ2-1; D is perhaps TRBD1 or TRBD2 (6 bases each). The CDR3 is 14 amino acids. Germline loops: CDR1 MNHEY, CDR2 SVGEGT. V was shortened by 5 bases and J by 7 bases, with 15 bases between the two germline ends. The CDR3 is CASSLGGVINEQFF. CDR3 nucleotide sequence: TGTGCCAGCAGTCTGGGGGGCGTTATAAATGAGCAGTTCTTC.

This chain links TRBV7-9 with TRBJ2-2; TRBD1 is a possible D gene (5 bases). Trimming stripped 3 bases from V and 6 bases from J, with 11 bases between. From germline, CDR1 is SEHNR and CDR2 FQNEAQ (reference sequence). This CDR3 is built from 14 residues. The CDR3 protein is CASSFNQGSGELFF. As DNA, the CDR3 is TGTGCCAGCAGCTTTAATCAGGGCTCCGGGGAGCTGTTTTTT.

This clonotype was observed once. This chain joins TRBV28 and TRBJ2-7; D tentatively reads TRBD1 or TRBD2 (6 bases each). Between the trimmed V and J ends, which lost 3 bases and 0 bases, there was a span of 15 bases. Germline assignment: CDR1 MDHEN and CDR2 SYDVKM. This CDR3 is built from 16 residues. The CDR3 is CASSLVGGGSSYEQYF. The CDR3 nucleotides are TGTGCCAGCAGTTTGGTAGGAGGGGGTAGCTCCTACGAGCAGTACTTC. The whole variable domain, remainder taken from reference TRBV28 and TRBJ2-7, is DVKVTQSSRYLVKRTGEKVFLECVQDMDHENMFWYRQDPGLGLRLIYFSYDVKMKEKGDIPEGYSVSREKKERFSLILESASTNQTSMYLCASSLVGGGSSYEQYFGPGTRLTVT.

V gene TRBV20-1 combines with J gene TRBJ2-7, with TRBD1 matching over 7 bases. Germline trimming cut 0 bases from V and 0 bases from J; bases unmatched to any gene: 2. The germline gives CDR1 DFQATT, CDR2 SNEGSKA (reference sequence). CDR3 length equals 14 residues. The CDR3, as DNA: TGCAGTGCTAGAGATAGGACAGGCTCCTACGAGCAGTACTTC. Amino acids: CSARDRTGSYEQYF.

V usage is TRBV28 and J usage is TRBJ2-1; weak D call: TRBD1 (6 bases). With 3 bases removed from V and 9 bases from J, the gap between germline ends came to 21 bases. This CDR3 has 16 amino acids. Germline V CDR1 and CDR2: MDHEN, SYDVKM. This chain's CDR3 is CASSFATYRALSEQFF. CDR3 sequence (DNA): TGTGCCAGCAGTTTCGCAACCTACAGGGCGTTGAGTGAGCAGTTCTTC.

The J gene is TRBJ2-7, the V gene TRBV12-3 or TRBV12-4, with 8 nucleotides matching TRBD2. CDR3 length: 14 residues. Trimming cost V 4 bases and J 4 bases; bases outside gene matches: 6. CDR3 sequence (DNA): TGTGCCAGCAGTTGGAGGACTAGCTCGTACGAGCAGTACTTC. Its protein is CASSWRTSSYEQYF.

This clonotype was counted a few times. J is TRBJ1-2 and V is TRBV28; D is undetermined. The germline V and J ends were trimmed by 3 bases and 5 bases, with 7 bases remaining between them. CDR3 length equals 12 residues. The V gene's germline CDR1 is MDHEN and CDR2 SYDVKM. This CDR3 reads CASSFSDYGYTF. Written as DNA, the CDR3 is TGTGCCAGCAGTTTCTCGGATTATGGCTACACCTTC.

The chain employs TRBV5-1 and TRBJ2-3; 12 nucleotides line up with TRBD1. V was clipped by 0 bases and J by 4 bases; unmatched bases: 9. The CDR3 has 18 amino acids. Germline lookup yields CDR1 SGHRS and CDR2 YFSETQ. The CDR3 is CASSLEIRDRGQSDTQYF. The CDR3 DNA reads as TGCGCCAGCAGCTTGGAAATCCGGGACAGGGGGCAGTCAGATACGCAGTATTTT.

Ten or more counts support this clonotype. This rearrangement joins TRBV7-2 to TRBJ2-7; 7 positions match TRBD1. V trimming: 2 bases; J trimming: 6 bases; junction bases outside the gene matches: 7. The CDR3 consists of 14 residues. Germline CDR1 reads SGHTA; CDR2 reads FQGNSA. The DNA of the CDR3 is TGTGCCAGCAGCTTATGGCTAACAGGGGCCGAGCAGTACTTC. It yields the protein CASSLWLTGAEQYF.

This clonotype was detected a few times. CDR3 DNA sequence: TGTGCCAGTAGTAAATGGACGGAACACACTGAAGCTTTCTTT. Protein sequence: CASSKWTEHTEAFF. This rearrangement joins TRBV19 to TRBJ1-1; unclear D gene. The CDR3 runs to 14 residues. V lost 4 bases and J 3 bases, leaving 12 bases between the germline ends. Per germline, CDR1 LNHDA and CDR2 SQIVND (reference sequence).

This clonotype appeared a few times. The chain recombines TRBV7-9 with TRBJ1-2; D remains ambiguous. The germline CDR1 and CDR2 sequences are SEHNR and FQNEAQ (reference sequence). The V and J ends lost 2 bases and 7 bases respectively, with 14 bases between them. The CDR3 has 14 amino acids. The CDR3 is CASSLITATAGYTF. As DNA, the CDR3 is TGTGCCAGCAGCTTAATCACCGCGACGGCTGGCTACACCTTC.

About this clonotype itself: This sequence may be a read error, since a much larger clone differs from it by one base. The chain employs TRBV5-5 and TRBJ2-3, with 7 bases fitting TRBD2. The V segment lost 5 bases and the J segment 1 base; nucleotides outside the gene matches: 4. Germline loops: CDR1 SGHKS, CDR2 YYEKEE (reference sequence). There are 14 residues in the CDR3. In DNA form, the CDR3 reads TGTGCCAGCAGTTGGGGGGGGGGCACAGATACGCAGTATTTT. Protein: CASSWGGGTDTQYF.

This chain uses TRBV29-1 with TRBJ1-1; 9 positions agree with TRBD1. J was trimmed by 5 bases and V by 8 bases; bases with no gene match: 9. CDR3 length: 13 residues. Germline V lookup: CDR1 SQVTM, CDR2 ANQGSEA. The CDR3 protein is CSSEQGAITEAFF. In DNA form, the CDR3 reads TGCAGCTCAGAACAGGGGGCAATTACTGAAGCTTTCTTT.

The gene calls are TRBV28 and TRBJ2-6; D is uncertain. Per germline, CDR1 MDHEN and CDR2 SYDVKM. With 5 bases removed from V and 0 bases from J, the gap between germline ends came to 11 bases. The length of the CDR3 is 16 residues. As DNA, the CDR3 is TGTGCCAGCAGTCGGCCAAGGACCTCTGGGGCCAACGTCCTGACTTTC. It is translated as CASSRPRTSGANVLTF.

The rearrangement joins TRBV10-3 to TRBJ2-7; 7 bases map to TRBD1. V was pared by 2 bases and J by 3 bases, with 7 bases of the junction left unmatched. Germline V CDR1 and CDR2: ENHRY, SYGVKD. The CDR3 contains 15 residues. The CDR3 loop is CAISEMEGGRYEQYF. For the CDR3, the DNA is TGTGCCATCAGTGAGATGGAAGGGGGCCGCTACGAGCAGTACTTC.

This clonotype appeared many times. The chain carries TRBV7-8 and TRBJ2-7, with TRBD1 matching over 7 bases. In germline, CDR1 is SGHVS, CDR2 FQNEAQ. V gave up 3 bases and J gave up 2 bases; unmatched junction bases: 1. The CDR3 sequence is 13 residues long. This CDR3 reads CASSLDRTYEQYF. The CDR3 coding sequence is TGTGCCAGCAGCTTGGACAGGACCTACGAGCAGTACTTC.

This clonotype was detected many times. The chain combines TRBV7-9 with TRBJ1-4; no clear D. V was shortened by 3 bases and J by 4 bases, with 9 bases between the two germline ends. The germline V gene encodes CDR1 SEHNR and CDR2 FQNEAQ (reference sequence). The CDR3 has 14 residues. In DNA, the CDR3 is TGTGCCAGCAGCTTCAATCAGCATAATGAAAAACTGTTTTTT. Protein sequence: CASSFNQHNEKLFF.

This clonotype was counted only a few times. The chain is built from TRBV7-8 and TRBJ2-2, with 10 bases that match TRBD1. Germline-derived CDR1 and CDR2 are SGHVS and FQNEAQ. The V gene end was trimmed by 2 bases and the J gene end by 4 bases; junction bases not matched to a gene: 7. The CDR3 is 17 amino acids. The CDR3 spells CASSLLRDRGSTGELFF. The DNA of the CDR3 is TGTGCCAGCAGCTTATTGCGGGACAGGGGTTCCACCGGGGAGCTGTTTTTT.